This T cell receptor (beta chain) came from a study of cytomegalovirus exposure and HLA in healthy donors. Study-wide points: Using the classifier, cytomegalovirus status was reportedly diagnosed with high specificity and sensitivity. Later work found most CMV-associated TCR beta chains apparently HLA-restricted. In most subjects, TCR beta sequences reportedly gave accurate predictions of HLA-A and HLA-B alleles.

About this clone: The antigen remains undetermined.

From germline, CDR1 is GTSNPN and CDR2 SVGIG (reference sequence). The V and J ends lost 2 bases and 3 bases, in that order; junction bases with no gene match: 6. The CDR3 extends over 15 amino acids. 60 Vbeta and 13 Jbeta primers were used in PCR. TCRdb's table, derived via immunoSEQ multiplex PCR, lists solely in-frame clones and lacks some. This table has about 170,000 clones, roughly 80% appearing once. This chain joins TRBV30 and TRBJ2-3; TRBD2 aligns across 9 bases. The origin of this receptor is a female donor in good health and CMV-seronegative. The sequenced sample was PBMCs. The CDR3 sequence is CAWSWIAGVTDTQYF. As DNA, the CDR3 is TGTGCCTGGAGTTGGATAGCGGGGGTGACAGATACGCAGTATTTT.